A selection of T cell receptor beta chains follows, all from one sample in a study of blood T cells in healthy people across ages. TCRdb independently ran MiXCR on the 5' RACE reads; one entry per CDR3 protein. The repertoire holds approximately 1.5 million distinct CDR3 sequences, approximately 43% seen once, with around 4% in the top ten. The sample comprised blood. Source of these receptors: a woman in her late teens or twenties in good health. Both conserved end residues are part of each CDR3. D genes are given only for firm matches. Only part of the rows carry a size: once, few, many, or a class if the clone is expanded.

TRBV15	.	.	TRBJ1-2	CATSRVEGLRRGYTF	TGTGCCACCAGCAGAGTTGAAGGGCTTAGGCGTGGCTACACCTTC
TRBV4-1	once	.	TRBJ2-5	CASSRAPREQETQYF	TGCGCCAGCAGCCGAGCACCCAGGGAGCAAGAGACCCAGTACTTC
TRBV27	.	.	TRBJ2-1	CASSSSSVVDEQFF	TGTGCCAGCAGTTCATCGTCTGTTGTTGATGAGCAGTTCTTC
TRBV24-1	.	.	TRBJ1-5	CATSDRSVQPQHF	TGTGCCACCAGTGATAGGTCGGTCCAGCCCCAGCATTTT
TRBV7-8	few	.	TRBJ2-7	CASSSDGGYEQYF	TGTGCCAGCAGCTCGGACGGAGGGTACGAGCAGTACTTC
TRBV12-3/TRBV12-4	many	.	TRBJ2-5	CASSSGQTGETQYF	TGTGCCAGCAGCTCCGGACAGACGGGAGAGACCCAGTACTTC
TRBV13	.	TRBD2	TRBJ2-7	CASTLRLAGGIYEQYF	TGTGCCAGCACCCTTAGACTAGCGGGAGGTATTTACGAGCAGTACTTC
TRBV4-2	many	.	TRBJ1-2	CASSQGSGSYGYTF	TGTGCCAGCAGCCAAGGATCCGGGAGCTATGGCTACACCTTC
TRBV12-3/TRBV12-4	.	TRBD2	TRBJ2-2	CASSWSGDPLTGELFF	TGTGCCAGCAGTTGGAGCGGGGACCCACTCACCGGGGAGCTGTTTTTT
TRBV12-3/TRBV12-4	.	TRBD1	TRBJ1-2	CASRRQGPLLGYTF	TGTGCCAGCAGGAGACAGGGCCCTTTATTGGGCTACACCTTC
TRBV10-3	once	TRBD1	TRBJ2-1	CAISEQGAHNGQFF	TGTGCCATCAGTGAGCAGGGGGCCCACAATGGGCAGTTCTTC
TRBV6-2/TRBV6-3	.	TRBD1	TRBJ2-1	CASIPGTGKYNEQFF	TGTGCCAGCATCCCCGGGACAGGGAAGTACAATGAGCAGTTCTTC
TRBV29-1	.	TRBD2	TRBJ2-7	CSGSSGGASYEQYF	TGCAGCGGCTCGAGCGGGGGTGCCTCCTACGAGCAGTACTTC
TRBV20-1	.	TRBD2	TRBJ2-7	CSARDQLAGEQYF	TGCAGTGCTAGAGACCAGCTAGCGGGGGAGCAGTACTTC
TRBV7-9	.	.	TRBJ2-3	CASSLRGLASPTDTQYF	TGTGCCAGCAGCTTACGAGGCCTAGCCTCTCCCACAGATACGCAGTATTTT
TRBV5-1	few	.	TRBJ2-3	CASSLATTSPSTDTQYF	TGCGCCAGCAGCTTGGCGACCACGTCCCCTAGCACAGATACGCAGTATTTT
TRBV20-1	many	.	TRBJ1-2	CSARDLGNYGYTF	TGCAGTGCTAGAGATTTGGGAAACTATGGCTACACCTTC
TRBV9	.	.	TRBJ1-2	CASSVRGSYGCTF	TGTGCCAGCAGCGTGCGGGGTAGCTATGGCTGCACCTTC
TRBV20-1	.	TRBD1	TRBJ2-3	CSASGQGAISTDTQYF	TGCAGCGCTAGCGGACAGGGGGCGATTAGCACAGATACGCAGTATTTT
TRBV20-1	.	TRBD2	TRBJ2-3	CSAHGTSGRLHTDTQYF	TGCAGTGCTCACGGGACTAGCGGGAGGCTACACACAGATACGCAGTATTTT
TRBV4-1	once	.	TRBJ2-5	CASSQGVTETQYF	TGCGCCAGCAGCCAAGGCGTCACTGAGACCCAGTACTTC
TRBV12-3/TRBV12-4	.	.	TRBJ1-5	CASSLRRDVGNQPQHF	TGTGCCAGCAGTTTACGACGGGATGTGGGCAATCAGCCCCAGCATTTT
TRBV12-3/TRBV12-4	.	TRBD2	TRBJ2-7	CASSQRGSYNEQYF	TGTGCCAGCAGTCAGCGGGGAAGCTACAATGAGCAGTACTTC
TRBV2	.	.	TRBJ2-3	CASSEWRLTDTQYF	TGTGCCAGCAGTGAGTGGAGATTGACAGATACGCAGTATTTT
TRBV7-9	.	.	TRBJ2-1	CASSLRLVVYNEQFF	TGTGCCAGCAGCTTGCGACTAGTCGTTTACAATGAGCAGTTCTTC
TRBV13	few	.	TRBJ1-5	CASSLGRVPISPQHF	TGTGCCAGCAGCTTAGGGCGGGTACCAATCAGCCCCCAGCATTTT
TRBV2	.	.	TRBJ2-1	CANLVGVTQFF	TGTGCCAACTTGGTGGGGGTGACGCAGTTCTTC
TRBV25-1	few	.	TRBJ2-1	CASSEPQPTGEGNNEQFF	TGTGCCAGCAGTGAGCCCCAACCGACAGGGGAGGGTAACAATGAGCAGTTCTTC
TRBV28	few	.	TRBJ1-1	CASSSTPGRMNTEAFF	TGTGCTAGCAGTTCCACCCCGGGACGGATGAACACTGAAGCTTTCTTT
TRBV9	.	.	TRBJ2-1	CASSVGANNEQFF	TGCGCCAGCAGCGTTGGGGCCAACAATGAGCAGTTCTTC
TRBV20-1	.	.	TRBJ1-1	CSARGGGGIWTEAFF	TGCAGTGCTAGAGGGGGCGGGGGAATCTGGACTGAAGCTTTCTTT
TRBV20-1	.	.	TRBJ2-5	CSAERAVTGGNEQYF	TGCAGTGCAGAGCGGGCGGTTACCGGAGGCAATGAGCAGTACTTC
TRBV20-1	.	.	TRBJ1-2	CSATPGTSYGYTF	TGCAGTGCAACACCCGGGACCTCCTATGGCTACACCTTC
TRBV5-1	.	.	TRBJ1-4	CASSEEGSFNEKLFF	TGCGCCAGCAGCGAGGAGGGGAGCTTTAATGAAAAACTGTTTTTT
TRBV7-9	once	TRBD1	TRBJ1-4	CASGTGSGKLFF	TGTGCCAGCGGGACAGGGTCGGGGAAACTGTTTTTT
TRBV11-2	.	.	TRBJ2-3	CASSAALSPDTQYF	TGTGCCAGCAGCGCCGCGCTGAGCCCAGATACGCAGTATTTT
TRBV7-2	.	.	TRBJ1-6	CASRLRQDYNSPLHF	TGTGCCAGCAGATTAAGACAGGACTATAATTCACCCCTCCACTTT
TRBV29-1	.	.	TRBJ1-2	CSVVTGSYGYTF	TGCAGCGTTGTGACAGGAAGCTATGGCTACACCTTC
TRBV9	.	TRBD1	TRBJ2-7	CASSADRASYNEQYF	TGTGCCAGCAGCGCAGACAGGGCCTCCTACAATGAGCAGTACTTC
TRBV4-2	few	.	TRBJ1-5	CASSQALQGRPQHF	TGTGCCAGCAGCCAAGCGTTACAGGGACGGCCCCAGCATTTT
TRBV20-1	.	TRBD2	TRBJ2-1	CSASPSVPGLARDEQFF	TGCAGTGCTTCACCCTCCGTACCGGGACTAGCGCGGGATGAGCAGTTCTTC
TRBV20-1	.	.	TRBJ1-5	CSARGEEAQFNQPQHF	TGCAGTGCTAGAGGTGAAGAGGCTCAATTCAATCAGCCCCAGCATTTT
TRBV10-3	few	.	TRBJ1-1	CAIRAELNTEAFF	TGTGCCATCAGGGCAGAATTGAACACTGAAGCTTTCTTT
TRBV20-1	.	TRBD2	TRBJ2-3	CSAPLLAESTDTQYF	TGCAGTGCCCCGCTTCTAGCGGAGAGCACAGATACGCAGTATTTT
TRBV4-3	.	TRBD1	TRBJ1-4	CASSQRNLQGAREKLFF	TGCGCCAGCAGCCAGAGAAACCTACAGGGGGCTCGGGAAAAACTGTTTTTT
TRBV5-1	.	.	TRBJ2-7	CASALWVSYNELYF	TGCGCCAGCGCTTTATGGGTCTCCTACAATGAGCTGTACTTC
TRBV20-1	.	.	TRBJ1-2	CSAPLDRSGTYGYTF	TGCAGTGCTCCACTTGACAGGTCCGGCACCTATGGCTACACCTTC
TRBV4-3	few	.	TRBJ2-5	CASSQSLRGGQETQYF	TGCGCCAGCAGCCAGTCCTTAAGGGGGGGGCAAGAGACCCAGTACTTC
TRBV9	few	TRBD1	TRBJ1-2	CASSAQGDSSYGYTF	TGTGCCAGCAGCGCCCAAGGGGACAGTTCTTATGGCTACACCTTC
TRBV4-3	few	.	TRBJ1-5	CASSQDWLSRGQPQHF	TGCGCCAGCAGCCAAGATTGGCTCTCGAGGGGTCAGCCCCAGCATTTT
TRBV27	.	.	TRBJ1-2	CASGRGVNYGYTF	TGTGCCAGCGGCAGGGGAGTTAACTATGGCTACACCTTC
TRBV13	.	TRBD1	TRBJ2-1	CASRSLGTGSYNEQFF	TGTGCCAGCAGGAGCCTCGGGACAGGGTCCTACAATGAGCAGTTCTTC
TRBV5-5	few	.	TRBJ1-1	CASSAFREAFF	TGTGCCAGCAGCGCCTTTAGGGAAGCTTTCTTT
TRBV9	.	TRBD1	TRBJ1-1	CASTPRAGGNTEAFF	TGTGCCAGCACCCCCCGGGCAGGGGGGAACACTGAAGCTTTCTTT
TRBV4-2	few	TRBD2	TRBJ2-1	CASSQDGLAGDDEQFF	TGTGCCAGCAGCCAAGATGGACTAGCGGGAGATGATGAGCAGTTCTTC
TRBV6-6	few	.	TRBJ2-4	CASSYEVVAKNIQYF	TGTGCCAGCAGTTACGAAGTGGTCGCCAAAAACATTCAGTACTTC
TRBV4-3	few	TRBD2	TRBJ2-1	CASSQVMVAGTYNEQFF	TGCGCCAGCAGCCAAGTTATGGTAGCGGGCACCTACAATGAGCAGTTCTTC
TRBV20-1	.	.	TRBJ1-2	CSARKGHYGYTF	TGCAGTGCTAGGAAGGGGCACTATGGCTACACCTTC
TRBV20-1	few	TRBD2	TRBJ2-7	CSARVLAGVYEQYF	TGCAGTGCTAGGGTTCTAGCGGGGGTCTACGAGCAGTACTTC
TRBV30	few	.	TRBJ1-5	CAWSAGGPQHF	TGTGCCTGGAGCGCCGGGGGGCCCCAGCATTTT